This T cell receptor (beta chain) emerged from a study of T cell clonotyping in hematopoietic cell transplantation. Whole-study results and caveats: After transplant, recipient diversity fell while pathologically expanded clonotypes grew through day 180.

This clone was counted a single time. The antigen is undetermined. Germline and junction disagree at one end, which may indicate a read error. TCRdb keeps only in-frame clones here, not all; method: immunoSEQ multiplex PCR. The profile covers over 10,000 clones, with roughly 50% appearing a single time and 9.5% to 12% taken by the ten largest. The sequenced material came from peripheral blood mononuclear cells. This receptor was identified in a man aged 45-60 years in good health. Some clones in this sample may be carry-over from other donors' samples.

In DNA form, the CDR3 reads TGCAGTGCTAGTAGCCCGGGACCTACATTT. Protein: CSASSPGPTF. The V and J genes are TRBV20-1 and TRBJ1-1; tentative D call: TRBD1 (5 bases). The CDR3 spans 10 residues. Germline CDR1 reads DFQATT; CDR2 reads SNEGSKA (reference sequence).